The 20 T cell receptor beta chains in this list originate from one sample, sequenced in a study of control samples from healthy donors and cancer patients. TCRdb keeps only in-frame clones here, not all; method: immunoSEQ multiplex PCR. The sample includes roughly 190,000 clones, 90% to 95% of them seen just once. The sequenced material came from blood. The receptors were sampled from a woman in her twenties or thirties in good health.

The CDR3 DNA follows: TGTGCCAGCAGTTTCCGGCGTAATGAAAAACTGTTTTTT. Its translation: CASSFRRNEKLFF. V is TRBV6-5 and J is TRBJ1-4, with D unresolved. From germline, CDR1 is MNHEY and CDR2 SVGAGI. CDR3 length: 13 amino acids. V lost 4 bases and J lost 4, with 7 bases in between.

The V call is TRBV3-1 (or the pseudogene TRBV3-2), the J call TRBJ2-5; no firm D call. CDR3 length: 13 amino acids. Trimming removed 4 bases at V and 5 bases at J, with 11 bases between. The germline gives CDR1 LGHDT, CDR2 YNNKEL (reference sequence). CDR3 sequence (DNA): TGTGCCAGCAGCCGGGGTAGTTCTGAGACCCAGTACTTC. It specifies CASSRGSSETQYF.

The chain carries TRBV24-1 and TRBJ2-3; 10 nucleotides align to TRBD1. The CDR3 has 15 amino acids. V was clipped by 4 bases and J by 3 bases; unmatched bases: 3. Germline-derived CDR1 and CDR2 are KGHDR and SFDVKD. The CDR3 DNA reads as TGTGCCACCAGTGAACCGGGACAGGGGACAGATACGCAGTATTTT. Its protein product is CATSEPGQGTDTQYF.

The chain couples TRBV18 to TRBJ1-6; D remains unclear. Germline CDR1 is KGHSH and CDR2 is LQKENI. V lost 3 bases and J 5 bases, leaving 11 bases between the germline ends. The CDR3 runs to 15 residues. CDR3 DNA: TGTGCCAGCTCACCGGCCCACACTAATAATTCACCCCTCCACTTT. Translation gives CASSPAHTNNSPLHF.

This clone was seen only once. Different DNA sequences within this sample yield the same CDR3. The chain recombines TRBV27 with TRBJ1-2; 7 bases line up with TRBD1. V shed 2 bases, J shed 4 bases, and the junction held 4 bases outside the gene matches. Germline V gives CDR1 MNHEY, CDR2 SMNVEV (reference sequence). CDR3 length: 14 residues. Written as DNA, the CDR3 is TGTGCCAGCAGTTTAAAGGGGGCCTCCTATGGCTACACCTTC. This codes for CASSLKGASYGYTF.

The genes are TRBV6-2 or TRBV6-3 and TRBJ2-5; 8 bases are shared with TRBD2. CDR1 is MNHEY and CDR2 is SVGEGT in the germline V gene. The CDR3 contains 16 residues. V lost 2 bases, J lost 1 base, and 6 bases stayed unmatched. The CDR3 sequence: CASSYRRGRPQETQYF. DNA of the CDR3: TGTGCCAGCAGTTACCGGCGCGGGAGGCCCCAAGAGACCCAGTACTTC.

V is TRBV15 and J is TRBJ2-1; 7 nucleotides align to TRBD2. Looked up from germline, CDR1 is LNHNV and CDR2 is YYDKDF (reference sequence). CDR3 length: 15 amino acids. Trimming took 3 bases from V and 3 from J; bases not matched to a gene: 5. The CDR3 DNA follows: TGTGCCACCAGCAGTGGGGCTAGCGGCTACAATGAGCAGTTCTTC. Translated, it gives CATSSGASGYNEQFF.

This chain joins TRBV7-9 and TRBJ2-3; D might be TRBD1 (7 bases). Germline CDR1 is SEHNR and CDR2 is FQNEAQ (reference sequence). V was shortened by 4 bases and J by 9 bases, with 14 bases between the two germline ends. The CDR3 totals 13 residues. The CDR3 sequence: CASSSGGGGTQYF. CDR3 DNA: TGTGCCAGCAGCTCAGGGGGAGGCGGGACGCAGTATTTT.

The chain joins TRBV19 to TRBJ1-5; 10 nucleotides line up with TRBD1. Germline lookup yields CDR1 LNHDA and CDR2 SQIVND (reference sequence). The V gene end was trimmed by 6 bases and the J gene end by 4 bases; junction bases not matched to a gene: 6. The CDR3 loop spans 15 amino acids. The CDR3 DNA is TGTGCCAGTAGCAGACAGGGGGCGATGAATCAGCCCCAGCATTTT. It is translated as CASSRQGAMNQPQHF.

The rearrangement links TRBV7-2 to TRBJ1-2; D is unresolved. Germline values: CDR1 SGHTA, CDR2 FQGNSA. This CDR3 spans 14 amino acids. With 2 bases removed from V and 0 bases from J, the gap between germline ends came to 7 bases. Here the CDR3 reads CASSLSNSNYGYTF. The DNA for the CDR3 is TGTGCCAGCAGCTTATCGAACTCTAACTATGGCTACACCTTC.

This chain connects TRBV6-4 to TRBJ2-3; 11 nucleotides line up with TRBD2. V gave up 3 bases and J gave up 4 bases; unmatched junction bases: 6. This CDR3 has 16 residues. In germline, CDR1 is MRHNA, CDR2 SNTAGT. CDR3 bases: TGTGCCAGCAGTGAGTCTAGCGGGGGGCCTCCAGATACGCAGTATTTT. Its translation is CASSESSGGPPDTQYF.

The chain is built from TRBV12-5 and TRBJ1-4, with D unresolved. V lost 3 bases and J 0 bases, leaving 5 bases between the germline ends. CDR3 length: 14 amino acids. The germline V gene has CDR1 LGHNT and CDR2 FRNRAP. CDR3 sequence: CASGFHATNEKLFF. DNA for the CDR3: TGTGCTAGTGGTTTTCACGCAACTAATGAAAAACTGTTTTTT.

This clone was found once. The chain joins TRBV7-6 to TRBJ2-2; weak D call: TRBD1 (6 bases). V was clipped by 1 base and J by 3 bases, with 9 bases between them. The CDR3 loop spans 15 amino acids. Germline V gene data show CDR1 as SGHVS and CDR2 as FNYEAQ. The CDR3 is CASSLVQGYTGELFF. The DNA of the CDR3 is TGTGCCAGCAGCTTAGTGCAGGGGTACACCGGGGAGCTGTTTTTT.

This clone was counted only a few times. The CDR3 loop is CASSGQETQYF. The CDR3 DNA follows: TGTGCCAGCAGCGGACAAGAGACCCAGTACTTC. The chain uses TRBV5-8 and TRBJ2-5; no clear D. CDR1 SGHTS and CDR2 YDEGEE come from the germline V gene. This CDR3 is 11 amino acids long. Trimming cost V 4 bases and J 2 bases, with 3 bases left between them.

The J gene is TRBJ2-7, the V gene TRBV18; the match to TRBD1 covers 9 bases. CDR3 length: 15 amino acids. CDR1 is KGHSH, CDR2 LQKENI, per germline. After removal of 0 bases from V and 4 bases from J, the junction contained 4 bases not matched to a gene. The CDR3 spells CASSPPGTGQYEQYF. In nucleotides, the CDR3 is TGTGCCAGCTCACCACCCGGGACAGGGCAATACGAGCAGTACTTC.

The gene calls are TRBV6-1 and TRBJ1-3; D remains unclear. Trimming removed 2 bases at V and 4 bases at J, with 3 bases between. The CDR3 runs 12 residues. Germline values: CDR1 MNHNS, CDR2 SASEGT. The CDR3 loop reads CASSEMGNTIYF. The CDR3 DNA reads as TGTGCCAGCAGTGAAATGGGAAACACCATATATTTT.

The chain has TRBV7-3 and TRBJ1-3; perhaps TRBD1 as D (6 bases). Per germline, CDR1 SGHTA and CDR2 FQGTGA. The V end was cut by 0 bases, the J end by 2 bases, with 8 bases between. This CDR3 region has 15 residues. As DNA, the CDR3 is TGTGCCAGCAGCTTAACAGGGGGGGCTGGAAACACCATATATTTT. Its translation: CASSLTGGAGNTIYF.

The chain carries TRBV9 and TRBJ1-5, with D hard to call. V gave up 0 bases and J gave up 0 bases, with 10 bases separating them. Germline assignment: CDR1 SGDLS and CDR2 YYNGEE. The CDR3 is made up of 16 amino acids. CDR3 nucleotide sequence: TGTGCCAGCAGCGTAGAACGGGTCTATAGCAATCAGCCCCAGCATTTT. Residues: CASSVERVYSNQPQHF.

The chain combines TRBV3-1 (or the pseudogene TRBV3-2) with TRBJ1-2, with 8 bases identical to TRBD1. CDR1 LGHDT and CDR2 YNNKEL come from the germline V gene (reference sequence). V gave up 1 base and J gave up 1 base; unmatched junction bases: 8. The CDR3 runs 17 residues. The CDR3 region has the DNA TGTGCCAGCAGCCAAGGCCAGGGGGCGCGGTTTAACTATGGCTACACCTTC. It codes for CASSQGQGARFNYGYTF.

Of note for this clone: Distinct nucleotide sequences in the sample also encode this CDR3. The chain has TRBV11-2 and TRBJ2-4, with 11 bases that match TRBD1. The V segment lost 5 bases and the J segment 8 bases; nucleotides outside the gene matches: 8. The CDR3 length is 15 residues. Germline-derived CDR1 and CDR2 are SGHAT and FQNNGV. CDR3 bases: TGTGCCAGCAGCCCATGGACAGGGGGCGCGGACATTCAGTACTTC. Amino acid sequence: CASSPWTGGADIQYF.